The 28 T cell receptor beta chains listed next were all sequenced from one sample in a study of control samples from healthy donors and cancer patients. Measured with immunoSEQ multiplex PCR; TCRdb has only the in-frame clones, and not every one. Counted here are tens of thousands of clones, 70% to 90% occurring once; the ten biggest clones make up roughly 5.5%. The material sequenced was blood. The source of these receptors is a man in his forties or fifties in good health.

The genes are TRBV7-9 and TRBJ1-4; 7 nucleotides match TRBD1. Germline V gene sequence: CDR1 SEHNR, CDR2 FQNEAQ (reference sequence). The CDR3 totals 14 residues. Trimming took 6 bases from V and 8 from J; bases not matched to a gene: 9. The CDR3 nucleotides are TGTGCCAGCAGTATACAGGGGAATCGAGAAAAACTGTTTTTT. As protein: CASSIQGNREKLFF. The entire variable domain, with the rest obtained from reference TRBV7-9 and TRBJ1-4, is as follows: DTGVSQNPRHKITKRGQNVTFRCDPISEHNRLYWYRQTLGQGPEFLTYFQNEAQLEKSRLLSDRFSAERPKGSFSTLEIQRTEQGDSAMYLCASSIQGNREKLFFGSGTQLSVL.

The rearrangement uses TRBV6-5 and TRBJ2-2; a weak D match, TRBD2 (6 bases). The CDR3 runs 14 residues. V was trimmed by 7 bases and J by 6 bases, leaving 15 bases between them. Looked up from germline, CDR1 is MNHEY and CDR2 is SVGAGI. DNA for the CDR3: TGTGCCAGCAAGATGGGACTCCACGCCGGGGAGCTGTTTTTT. This sequence encodes CASKMGLHAGELFF.

V and J are TRBV19 and TRBJ1-4; 7 bases are shared with TRBD1. The CDR3 has 20 residues. Germline loops: CDR1 LNHDA, CDR2 SQIVND (reference sequence). V lost 0 bases and J lost 1; bases outside the gene matches: 14. CDR3 nucleotides: TGTGCCAGTAGTATAGATCGGCGGACAGGATTCATGGGAACTAATGAAAAACTGTTTTTT. This translates into CASSIDRRTGFMGTNEKLFF. The full variable domain, in which reference TRBV19 and TRBJ1-4 provide the parts outside the CDR3, is DGGITQSPKYLFRKEGQNVTLSCEQNLNHDAMYWYRQDPGQGLRLIYYSQIVNDFQKGDIAEGYSVSREKKESFPLTVTSAQKNPTAFYLCASSIDRRTGFMGTNEKLFFGSGTQLSVL.

This clone was detected once. The V call is TRBV28, the J call TRBJ2-1; TRBD2 matches at 14 bases. This CDR3 has 14 residues. The germline V gene encodes CDR1 MDHEN and CDR2 SYDVKM. V was pared by 6 bases and J by 9 bases, with 4 bases of the junction left unmatched. The DNA of the CDR3 is TGTGCCAGCAGGGGACTAGCGGGAGAACTTGAGCAGTTCTTC. It encodes CASRGLAGELEQFF.

The V gene is TRBV30, the J gene TRBJ2-5; unclear D gene. Germline lookup yields CDR1 GTSNPN and CDR2 SVGIG (reference sequence). CDR3 length: 13 residues. Trimming pared 2 bases from V and 0 bases from J, leaving 7 bases between. In DNA form, the CDR3 reads TGTGCCTGGAGTCCCCCCAACCAAGAGACCCAGTACTTC. Encoded protein: CAWSPPNQETQYF.

The chain carries TRBV5-1 and TRBJ1-1; 8 bases are a match to TRBD1. The CDR3 consists of 14 residues. With V trimmed by 4 bases and J by 1 base, 3 bases remained unmatched. CDR1 SGHRS and CDR2 YFSETQ come from the germline V gene. The CDR3 reads CASSPQGANTEAFF. The CDR3, as DNA: TGCGCCAGCAGCCCCCAGGGGGCGAACACTGAAGCTTTCTTT.

The chain uses TRBV29-1 and TRBJ1-1, with no clear D. This CDR3 comprises 12 residues. Looked up from germline, CDR1 is SQVTM and CDR2 is ANQGSEA. Deletions cut 0 bases from V and 6 bases from J, with 8 bases between. In DNA, the CDR3 is TGCAGCGTTGAAGAAGTTACAGCTGAAGCTTTCTTT. It encodes CSVEEVTAEAFF.

This chain connects TRBV7-2 to TRBJ1-5; D is perhaps TRBD1 (5 bases). The CDR3 has 14 amino acids. The germline CDR1 and CDR2 sequences are SGHTA and FQGNSA. V was trimmed by 4 bases and J by 9 bases, leaving 16 bases between them. The CDR3 protein is CASSSMPNGGPQHF. In DNA form, the CDR3 reads TGTGCCAGCAGCTCGATGCCCAACGGGGGGCCCCAGCATTTT.

This chain links TRBV28 with TRBJ2-2, with TRBD1 identical over 7 bases. There are 17 residues in the CDR3. V shed 2 bases, J shed 0 bases, and the junction held 6 bases outside the gene matches. The germline CDR1 and CDR2 sequences are MDHEN and SYDVKM. CDR3: CASSLIPQGANTGELFF. The CDR3 region has the DNA TGTGCCAGCAGTTTAATTCCCCAGGGGGCGAACACCGGGGAGCTGTTTTTT.

The rearrangement links TRBV19 to TRBJ1-4; D is uncertain. Germline V gives CDR1 LNHDA, CDR2 SQIVND (reference sequence). The germline V and J ends were trimmed by 3 bases and 5 bases, with 19 bases remaining between them. This CDR3 spans 17 amino acids. The CDR3 bases are TGTGCCAGTAGTATCTCGACCGAGAGACCGGGGAATGAAAAACTGTTTTTT. As protein: CASSISTERPGNEKLFF.

CDR3 nucleotide sequence: TGTGCCAGCAGCCCAACCCTGGACAGTCAAGAGACCCAGTACTTC. This gives the protein CASSPTLDSQETQYF. The chain joins TRBV9 to TRBJ2-5; perhaps TRBD1 as D (6 bases). V was pared by 4 bases and J by 2 bases, with 15 bases between. In germline, CDR1 is SGDLS, CDR2 YYNGEE. The CDR3 is 15 residues long.

The chain employs TRBV7-2 and TRBJ2-5; D is uncertain. Germline V CDR1 and CDR2: SGHTA, FQGNSA. The germline V and J ends were trimmed by 1 base and 6 bases, with 9 bases remaining between them. The length of the CDR3 is 13 residues. The CDR3 DNA follows: TGTGCCAGCAGCTTAGGCCCAGAGCAGACCCAGTACTTC. Amino acid sequence: CASSLGPEQTQYF.

The V call is TRBV6-2 or TRBV6-3, the J call TRBJ1-5; D gene uncertain. The CDR3 is 13 residues long. CDR1 and CDR2 from the germline V gene are MNHEY and SVGEGT. Trimming took 2 bases from V and 2 from J, leaving 4 bases between them. Here the CDR3 DNA reads TGTGCCAGCAGTTACGGGGGCAATCAGCCCCAGCATTTT. This encodes CASSYGGNQPQHF.

This chain joins TRBV28 and TRBJ2-7; D call uncertain. Per germline, CDR1 MDHEN and CDR2 SYDVKM. Trimming removed 7 bases from V and 7 bases from J, with 11 bases in between. The CDR3 runs to 11 residues. In nucleotides, the CDR3 is TGTGCCAGCAATGGACCTCGGGAGCAGTACTTC. This codes for CASNGPREQYF.

This sequence joins TRBV3-1 (or the pseudogene TRBV3-2) and TRBJ2-1, with D possibly being TRBD2 (7 bases). Germline V gene sequence: CDR1 LGHDT, CDR2 YNNKEL (reference sequence). The CDR3 extends over 16 amino acids. V was trimmed by 0 bases and J by 7 bases, leaving 16 bases between them. The CDR3: CASSQDFRGAQNEQFF. The CDR3 DNA reads TGTGCCAGCAGCCAAGATTTTCGGGGGGCCCAAAATGAGCAGTTCTTC.

A few counts support this clone. The rearrangement uses TRBV9 and TRBJ2-7, with 11 bases fitting TRBD2. Germline V gene sequence: CDR1 SGDLS, CDR2 YYNGEE. After removal of 4 bases from V and 7 bases from J, the junction contained 25 bases not matched to a gene. The CDR3 is 20 amino acids. As DNA, the CDR3 is TGTGCCAGCAGCCCCCACAGCGGGGTAGCGGGGGGGCCCAGAGGTTGGGAGCAGTACTTC. It is translated as CASSPHSGVAGGPRGWEQYF.

The V gene is TRBV7-3, the J gene TRBJ2-3; 9 bases line up with TRBD1. After removal of 5 bases from V and 3 bases from J, the junction contained 3 bases not matched to a gene. This CDR3 has 14 amino acids. CDR1 and CDR2 from the germline V gene are SGHTA and FQGTGA. DNA for the CDR3: TGTGCCAGCAGCCATGGACAGGGGACAGATACGCAGTATTTT. This codes for CASSHGQGTDTQYF.

The chain is built from TRBV7-9 and TRBJ2-5, with 9 bases aligning to TRBD1. V lost 0 bases, J lost 5 bases, and 7 bases stayed unmatched. Germline V gene sequence: CDR1 SEHNR, CDR2 FQNEAQ (reference sequence). The CDR3 totals 16 residues. CDR3 nucleotides: TGTGCCAGCAGCTTAGCGCTTCACAGGGGGCTTGAGACCCAGTACTTC. This translates into CASSLALHRGLETQYF.

This clone was seen a few times. The V call is TRBV5-6, the J call TRBJ1-5; 10 nucleotides line up with TRBD1. The V and J ends lost 4 bases and 6 bases, in that order; junction bases with no gene match: 7. Per the germline V gene, CDR1 is SGHDT and CDR2 is YYEEEE. This CDR3 is built from 15 residues. The chain's CDR3 is CASSIWTGGVQPQHF. In nucleotides, the CDR3 is TGTGCCAGCAGCATCTGGACAGGGGGTGTTCAGCCCCAGCATTTT. Complete variable domain (other parts from reference TRBV5-6 and TRBJ1-5): DAGVTQSPTHLIKTRGQQVTLRCSPKSGHDTVSWYQQALGQGPQFIFQYYEEEERQRGNFPDRFSGHQFPNYSSELNVNALLLGDSALYLCASSIWTGGVQPQHFGDGTRLSIL.

CDR3 region: CASSYSGTSDYEQYF. The CDR3 DNA sequence: TGTGCCAGCAGTTACTCCGGGACTAGCGACTACGAGCAGTACTTC. J is TRBJ2-7 and V is TRBV6-6; 10 bases agree with TRBD2. J was trimmed by 3 bases and V by 0 bases; bases with no gene match: 2. The CDR3 runs 15 residues. CDR1 is MNHNY, CDR2 SVGAGI, per germline (reference sequence).

This rearrangement joins TRBV7-2 to TRBJ1-1; 7 nucleotides align to TRBD1. Germline-derived CDR1 and CDR2 are SGHTA and FQGNSA. The CDR3 spans 14 residues. The V and J ends lost 5 bases and 4 bases, in that order; junction bases with no gene match: 7. CDR3 coding DNA: TGTGCCAGCAGCCTCTTGGCAGGGGGCACTGAAGCTTTCTTT. Protein: CASSLLAGGTEAFF.

V and J are TRBV2 and TRBJ2-7; maybe TRBD1 (6 bases). The V end lost 8 bases, the J end lost 4 bases, and 21 bases lay between the germline ends. CDR3 size: 15 residues. Germline CDR1 SNHLY, CDR2 FYNNEI. As DNA, the CDR3 is TGTGCCAGCCTTCCACAGGGTCGGGTTGGGTACGAGCAGTACTTC. It specifies CASLPQGRVGYEQYF.

The chain uses TRBV20-1 and TRBJ2-7; maybe TRBD1 (5 bases). Germline V CDR1 and CDR2: DFQATT, SNEGSKA (reference sequence). The ends were cut back, 3 bases at V and 1 base at J, with 13 bases in the middle. CDR3 length equals 14 residues. CDR3 in DNA: TGCAGTGCTAGTCGCTTTTCAGGGTCCTACGAGCAGTACTTC. Translating it yields CSASRFSGSYEQYF.

The rearrangement links TRBV11-2 to TRBJ1-2; no definite D call. Germline V gene data show CDR1 as SGHAT and CDR2 as FQNNGV. There are 16 residues in the CDR3. V dropped 1 base and J dropped 3 bases, with 15 bases sitting between them. CDR3 in amino acids: CASSLGSGMAHYGYTF. CDR3 in DNA: TGTGCCAGCAGCTTAGGGAGTGGGATGGCCCACTATGGCTACACCTTC.

The chain links TRBV7-3 to TRBJ2-1; D may match TRBD1 or TRBD2 (6 bases each). Trimming stripped 2 bases from V and 8 bases from J, with 13 bases between. This CDR3 is 14 amino acids long. In germline, CDR1 is SGHTA, CDR2 FQGTGA. The CDR3 DNA is TGTGCCAGCAGCTTAGGCCATAGGGGGGATGAGCAGTTCTTC. Encoded protein: CASSLGHRGDEQFF.

The chain links TRBV30 to TRBJ1-1, with D possibly matching TRBD1 (6 bases). Germline V gene data show CDR1 as GTSNPN and CDR2 as SVGIG (reference sequence). This CDR3 contains 14 residues. Trimming left V 4 bases short and J 3 bases short, with 15 bases between. The CDR3 here is CAWTLIQGDTEAFF. DNA of the CDR3: TGTGCCTGGACTCTAATACAGGGAGACACTGAAGCTTTCTTT.

This clone was detected once. The chain combines TRBV12-3 or TRBV12-4 with TRBJ1-2; D remains ambiguous. The CDR3 extends over 13 amino acids. V was clipped by 5 bases and J by 4 bases, with 11 bases between them. CDR3 coding DNA: TGTGCCAGCAGTCCCCCTGTTCCCTATGGCTACACCTTC. It yields the protein CASSPPVPYGYTF.

V gene TRBV3-1 (or the pseudogene TRBV3-2) combines with J gene TRBJ1-2; 7 bases fit TRBD1. The CDR3 has 15 residues. Losses at the gene ends were 2 bases for V and 4 bases for J; bases not matched to a gene: 7. Germline CDR1 reads LGHDT; CDR2 reads YNNKEL (reference sequence). The DNA of the CDR3 is TGTGCCAGCAGCCAAAGACAGGGCACCGCCTATGGCTACACCTTC. Its protein is CASSQRQGTAYGYTF.